The rows below give T cell receptor beta chains drawn from one sample of a study of blood T cells in healthy people across ages. TCRdb reprocessed the 5' RACE reads with MiXCR, giving one entry per CDR3 protein. The sample includes hundreds of thousands of distinct CDR3 sequences, roughly 56% of them seen just once. Sequencing input: blood. The receptor source for this set is a middle-aged man in good health. CDR3s include the opening cysteine and the closing phenylalanine or tryptophan. The D gene is left open where the match is weak. A row's size may be missing; if present it is once, few, many or a size class.

clone_size: .
d_call: .
j_call: TRBJ1-5
v_call: TRBV6-2/TRBV6-3
cdr3_aa: CASLAGMNNQPQHF
cdr3_nt: TGTGCCAGCCTGGCAGGGATGAACAATCAGCCCCAGCATTTT

clone_size: .
d_call: .
j_call: TRBJ2-7
v_call: TRBV28
cdr3_aa: CASSLWEHPDEQYF
cdr3_nt: TGTGCCAGCAGTTTGTGGGAACATCCCGACGAGCAGTACTTC

clone_size: few
d_call: TRBD2
j_call: TRBJ2-5
v_call: TRBV7-3
cdr3_aa: CASSPGRGVVETQYF
cdr3_nt: TGTGCCAGCAGCCCAGGGAGGGGAGTTGTGGAGACCCAGTACTTC

clone_size: few
d_call: .
j_call: TRBJ2-3
v_call: TRBV21-1
cdr3_aa: CASSGSTSGRPGDTQYF
cdr3_nt: TGTGCCAGCAGCGGGAGTACTAGCGGGAGACCCGGAGATACGCAGTATTTT

clone_size: .
d_call: TRBD1
j_call: TRBJ2-7
v_call: TRBV11-3
cdr3_aa: CASSFSRGQGSNEQYF
cdr3_nt: TGTGCCAGCAGCTTCTCTAGAGGACAGGGGTCTAACGAGCAGTACTTC

clone_size: .
d_call: TRBD1
j_call: TRBJ2-7
v_call: TRBV20-1
cdr3_aa: CSAPAGQGYEQYF
cdr3_nt: TGCAGTGCACCGGCGGGACAGGGCTACGAGCAGTACTTC

clone_size: once
d_call: .
j_call: TRBJ2-7
v_call: TRBV12-3/TRBV12-4
cdr3_aa: CASSLSGTWSYEQYF
cdr3_nt: TGTGCCAGCAGTCTGTCCGGGACTTGGTCCTACGAGCAGTACTTC

clone_size: .
d_call: TRBD1
j_call: TRBJ2-5
v_call: TRBV5-1
cdr3_aa: CASSFSGTGSETQYF
cdr3_nt: TGCGCCAGCAGCTTCTCCGGGACAGGGTCAGAGACCCAGTACTTC

clone_size: .
d_call: .
j_call: TRBJ1-1
v_call: TRBV9
cdr3_aa: CASSVTSEGTNTEAFF
cdr3_nt: TGTGCCAGCAGCGTGACGTCGGAGGGGACCAACACTGAAGCTTTCTTT

clone_size: .
d_call: TRBD2
j_call: TRBJ2-7
v_call: TRBV3-1
cdr3_aa: CASSQVGRIYEQYF
cdr3_nt: TGTGCCAGCAGCCAAGTCGGGAGGATATACGAGCAGTACTTC

clone_size: few
d_call: TRBD1
j_call: TRBJ2-1
v_call: TRBV5-1
cdr3_aa: CASSLGGTVNNEQFF
cdr3_nt: TGCGCCAGCAGCTTGGGGGGGACAGTGAACAATGAGCAGTTCTTC

clone_size: .
d_call: TRBD1
j_call: TRBJ1-5
v_call: TRBV10-3
cdr3_aa: CAISEDRADQPQHF
cdr3_nt: TGTGCCATCAGTGAAGACAGGGCGGATCAGCCCCAGCATTTT

clone_size: .
d_call: .
j_call: TRBJ1-2
v_call: TRBV10-3
cdr3_aa: CATQENYGYTF
cdr3_nt: TGTGCCACCCAGGAGAACTATGGCTACACCTTC

clone_size: .
d_call: .
j_call: TRBJ2-1
v_call: TRBV29-1
cdr3_aa: CSVPGAGEQFF
cdr3_nt: TGCAGCGTCCCCGGAGCTGGTGAGCAGTTCTTC

clone_size: .
d_call: .
j_call: TRBJ2-1
v_call: TRBV29-1
cdr3_aa: CSVESIGRGNEQFF
cdr3_nt: TGCAGCGTTGAATCTATAGGCAGGGGAAATGAGCAGTTCTTC

clone_size: .
d_call: .
j_call: TRBJ1-5
v_call: TRBV7-2
cdr3_aa: CASSPPGRPNQPQHF
cdr3_nt: TGTGCCAGCAGCCCCCCGGGACGTCCCAATCAGCCCCAGCATTTT

clone_size: .
d_call: .
j_call: TRBJ1-1
v_call: TRBV28
cdr3_aa: CASSLRGPMDTEAFF
cdr3_nt: TGTGCCAGCAGTTTACGGGGGCCCATGGACACTGAAGCTTTCTTT